In this sample, the clone carrying this T cell receptor (beta chain) turned up a few times. Its matching antigen is unknown. Prior autoimmune disease or systemic immunosuppression barred patients. The data were obtained in a study of OX40 agonist ivuxolimab in advanced cancers. Background on the study: Of mixed ages from about 20 to 80 and averaging approximately 60 years, the group was about 80% male. Three patients responded partially, comprising one with hepatocellular carcinoma and two with cutaneous melanoma. Whole-study results and caveats: Clonal expansion in partial responders at 0.1-3.0 mg/kg ranked among the lowest.

Some clones are missing from TCRdb's copy, which holds only in-frame ones; the method was immunoSEQ multiplex PCR. The sample shows about 50,000 clones, roughly 85% of them seen only once. Germline V CDR1 and CDR2: SGHDN, FVKESK. V was clipped by 4 bases and J by 0 bases; unmatched bases: 5. The CDR3 length is 15 residues. This chain uses TRBV14 with TRBJ1-2, with 7 bases lining up with TRBD1. The sample here was CD4+ or CD8+ T cells sorted from blood, taken in a trial of the OX40 agonist ivuxolimab. This TCR came from an adult with an advanced solid tumor such as melanoma, head and neck, liver or kidney cancer. The CDR3 bases are TGTGCCAGCAGCCTTACCGGACAGGCTAACTATGGCTACACCTTC. This sequence encodes CASSLTGQANYGYTF. Full variable domain (remainder filled in from reference TRBV14 and TRBJ1-2): EAGVTQFPSHSVIEKGQTVTLRCDPISGHDNLYWYRRVMGKEIKFLLHFVKESKQDESGMPNNRFLAERTGGTYSTLKVQPAELEDSGVYFCASSLTGQANYGYTFGSGTRLTVV.